The sample holds one count of the clone carrying this T cell receptor beta chain. This CDR3 is 15 amino acids long. Germline CDR1 is MNHEY and CDR2 is SVGAGI. J gave up 6 bases and V 8 bases, and 13 bases lay outside the gene matches. Assay: immunoSEQ multiplex PCR; the TCRdb copy retains only in-frame clones and omits some. This sample has 200,000 or so clones; roughly nine tenths occur once, and the top ten carry roughly 2.2%. The sample belongs to a study of blood T cell repertoires in COVID-19. The source material was peripheral blood. V is TRBV6-5 and J is TRBJ2-3; 8 bases match TRBD2. This TCR derives from a man aged 65 to 85 with active or convalescent COVID-19. The CDR3 protein is CASHPRRGARDTQYF. The CDR3 bases are TGTGCCAGCCACCCCCGGCGGGGGGCGAGGGATACGCAGTATTTT.